Listed below are T cell receptor beta chains from one sample, sequenced in a study of OX40 agonist ivuxolimab in advanced cancers. Clones were read by immunoSEQ multiplex PCR, and TCRdb kept only the in-frame ones, dropping some. The repertoire holds roughly 100,000 clones, with 90% to 95% as singletons. This specimen was CD4+ or CD8+ T cells sorted from blood, taken in a trial of the OX40 agonist ivuxolimab. The receptors were sampled from an adult with an advanced solid tumor such as melanoma, head and neck, liver or kidney cancer. Each CDR3 is given with its conserved first and last residue. Each record gives: J gene, clone size, V gene, D gene, CDR3 DNA, CDR3 protein. D genes are given only for firm matches. Clone size is not always given. Where it is, it says once, few, many or a class for expanded clones.

J: TRBJ1-5; size: NA; V: TRBV6-6; D: TRBD1; DNA: TGTGCCAGCAGCGGGACAGGGGTAAATCAGCCCCAGCATTTT; CDR3: CASSGTGVNQPQHF
J: TRBJ1-6; size: NA; V: TRBV9; D: NA; DNA: TGTGCCAGCAGCGCCGGGGGCGGCAGGGAGGGATCCTATAATTCACCCCTCCACTTT; CDR3: CASSAGGGREGSYNSPLHF
J: TRBJ1-2; size: NA; V: TRBV6-5; D: NA; DNA: TGTGCCAGCAGTCGGTCGGGGGCACGAGGCTACACCTTC; CDR3: CASSRSGARGYTF
J: TRBJ1-1; size: once; V: TRBV6-5; D: TRBD1; DNA: TGTGCCAGCAGTTACACAGGGGGCCGAACTGAAGCTTTCTTT; CDR3: CASSYTGGRTEAFF
J: TRBJ1-2; size: NA; V: TRBV7-2; D: TRBD1; DNA: TGTGCCAGCAGCCCCCGACAGGGGAACTATGGCTACACCTTC; CDR3: CASSPRQGNYGYTF
J: TRBJ2-3; size: NA; V: TRBV5-1; D: NA; DNA: TGCGCCAGCAGCTTGGTGGGCAGAAGCACAGATACGCAGTATTTT; CDR3: CASSLVGRSTDTQYF
J: TRBJ1-5; size: NA; V: TRBV4-2; D: NA; DNA: TGTGCCAGCAGCCAAGAAGGGGTGAGGGGCCATCAGCCCCAGCATTTT; CDR3: CASSQEGVRGHQPQHF
J: TRBJ2-4; size: NA; V: TRBV11-3; D: NA; DNA: TGTGCCAGCAGCTTAGATGACAAAAACATTCAGTACTTC; CDR3: CASSLDDKNIQYF
J: TRBJ2-3; size: NA; V: TRBV5-5; D: TRBD1; DNA: TGTGCCAGCAGCTTTGGGACAGGGTTCACAGATACGCAGTATTTT; CDR3: CASSFGTGFTDTQYF
J: TRBJ2-1; size: NA; V: TRBV6-1; D: NA; DNA: TGTGCCAGCAGTGAACGGCAGGGGCCTATCAATGAGCAGTTCTTC; CDR3: CASSERQGPINEQFF
J: TRBJ1-3; size: NA; V: TRBV28; D: TRBD1; DNA: TGTGCCAGCATGGGACGGGACAGGCGAACTGGAAACACCATATATTTT; CDR3: CASMGRDRRTGNTIYF
J: TRBJ2-7; size: NA; V: TRBV5-4; D: TRBD1; DNA: TGTGCCAGCAGCTTGGGGACAGGGCAGCTCTACGAGCAGTACTTC; CDR3: CASSLGTGQLYEQYF
J: TRBJ2-1; size: NA; V: TRBV6-5; D: NA; DNA: TGTGCCAGCAGTTATTCCCCGAGCAGAGAGCAGTTCTTC; CDR3: CASSYSPSREQFF
J: TRBJ2-1; size: NA; V: TRBV19; D: TRBD2; DNA: TGTGCCAGTAGTAGTATGGCTAGCGGTTTAATGAGGGAGTTCTTC; CDR3: CASSSMASGLMREFF
J: TRBJ2-2; size: NA; V: TRBV7-8; D: NA; DNA: TGTGCCAGCAGCTTAAAGGATTTGGCCGGGGAGCTGTTTTTT; CDR3: CASSLKDLAGELFF
J: TRBJ2-1; size: NA; V: TRBV14; D: NA; DNA: TGTGCCAGCAGCCCTTACAATGAGCAGTTCTTC; CDR3: CASSPYNEQFF
J: TRBJ2-3; size: NA; V: TRBV7-2; D: NA; DNA: TGTGCCAGCAGCTCAATTTTGGCGGGTACGCAGTATTTT; CDR3: CASSSILAGTQYF
J: TRBJ1-2; size: NA; V: TRBV7-2; D: NA; DNA: TGTGCCAGCAGCTTAGGGGGCGGGGACCCCTATGGCTACACCTTC; CDR3: CASSLGGGDPYGYTF
J: TRBJ2-1; size: few; V: TRBV29-1; D: NA; DNA: TGCAGCGCTAAACTGAGACTAGATATCGTCGATGAGCAGTTCTTC; CDR3: CSAKLRLDIVDEQFF
J: TRBJ2-7; size: NA; V: TRBV5-6; D: NA; DNA: TGTGCCAGCAGCTTTCACTCCTACGAGCAGTACTTC; CDR3: CASSFHSYEQYF
J: TRBJ1-2; size: NA; V: TRBV19; D: TRBD1; DNA: TGTGCCAGTAGTATAGTTGGGACAGCCGACTATGGCTACACCTTC; CDR3: CASSIVGTADYGYTF
J: TRBJ2-1; size: NA; V: TRBV12-5; D: NA; DNA: TGTGCTAGTGGTTCCGGGACTCGTATTAGGGGTGAGCAGTTCTTC; CDR3: CASGSGTRIRGEQFF
J: TRBJ1-2; size: NA; V: TRBV4-3; D: NA; DNA: TGCGCCAGCAGCCAAGCAGTTGGGGACTATGGCTACACCTTC; CDR3: CASSQAVGDYGYTF
J: TRBJ1-4; size: NA; V: TRBV6-1; D: NA; DNA: TGTGCCAGCAGTGTGGACAGCCCAACTAATGAAAAACTGTTTTTT; CDR3: CASSVDSPTNEKLFF
J: TRBJ2-3; size: few; V: TRBV5-1; D: NA; DNA: TGCGCCAGCAGCTCTAGCACAGATACGCAGTATTTT; CDR3: CASSSSTDTQYF
J: TRBJ2-1; size: once; V: TRBV30; D: NA; DNA: TGTGCCTGGAGTGGGTCCTACAATGAGCAGTTCTTC; CDR3: CAWSGSYNEQFF
J: TRBJ2-1; size: NA; V: TRBV5-1; D: NA; DNA: TGCGCCAGCAGCTTGTTAGTAAACAATGAGCAGTTCTTC; CDR3: CASSLLVNNEQFF